One sample yielded the 25 T cell receptor beta chains listed below, sequenced in a study of T-cell memory formation after mild COVID-19 (dated by TCRdb to the early 2020s). Library construction relied on 5' RACE. The run used an Illumina NovaSeq 6000. TCRdb took the public reads, trimmed them with fastp at Q25, ran MiXCR for clone calling and kept in-frame beta chains. A single entry per CDR3 protein holds the most common genes and DNA from its merged rows. This sample lists about 180,000 distinct CDR3 sequences; approximately 17% were detected once. More than 3% of the sample goes to the ten largest clones. Material: PBMCs or a T cell subset sorted from them (not recorded which). These receptors all come from a man between 18 and 29 years old who had mild COVID-19 (a few samples of this study predate the infection). The sample titles of this study are shuffled in the database, so cell type and time point are left out; the donor was told from shared clones.

This clonotype was recorded a few times. The chain combines TRBV7-3 with TRBJ2-2; D possibly corresponds to TRBD2 (5 bases). This CDR3 is built from 15 residues. Germline CDR1 reads SGHTA; CDR2 reads FQGTGA. Trimming took off 10 bases at V and 3 bases at J, with 18 bases between the two ends. The CDR3 DNA reads as TGTGCCACAGCCACGGCCCCGCGGGACACCGGGGAGCTGTTTTTT. It yields the protein CATATAPRDTGELFF.

This clonotype appeared once. The CDR3 nucleotides read TGCAGCGCTTGGGACAGGGGTGCGTTCTTC. Translation gives CSAWDRGAFF. V and J are TRBV29-1 and TRBJ2-1, with 10 positions matching TRBD1. Germline-derived CDR1 and CDR2 are SQVTM and ANQGSEA. The CDR3 length is 10 residues. Trimming at V came to 7 bases and at J to 15 bases, leaving 6 bases not matched to a gene.

The chain joins TRBV10-3 to TRBJ2-5; D may be TRBD1 or TRBD2 (5 bases each). V lost 4 bases, J lost 4 bases, and 13 bases lay in between. The CDR3 loop spans 14 amino acids. CDR1 and CDR2 (germline): ENHRY, SYGVKD. The CDR3 region has the DNA TGTGCCATCAGTGCTTGGGGGTCAGGAGAGACCCAGTACTTC. Protein: CAISAWGSGETQYF.

This clonotype was seen more than once but under ten times. The chain combines TRBV15 with TRBJ2-3; TRBD2 aligns across 7 bases. The V segment lost 3 bases and the J segment 6 bases; nucleotides outside the gene matches: 9. The germline CDR1 and CDR2 sequences are LNHNV and YYDKDF (reference sequence). The CDR3 extends over 15 amino acids. CDR3 in DNA: TGTGCCACCAGCAGGGGAGCGGGGCTGAAGGATACGCAGTATTTT. Residues: CATSRGAGLKDTQYF.

The rearrangement uses TRBV20-1 and TRBJ2-5, with D hard to call. The CDR3 is 14 amino acids. The V end lost 0 bases, the J end lost 2 bases, and 10 bases lay between the germline ends. The germline V gene encodes CDR1 DFQATT and CDR2 SNEGSKA (reference sequence). The DNA of the CDR3 is TGCAGTGCTAGAGATCGGCGTCGACAAGAGACCCAGTACTTC. It specifies CSARDRRRQETQYF.

This sequence joins TRBV9 and TRBJ1-4; D possibly corresponds to TRBD1 (5 bases). CDR3 length: 16 amino acids. V lost 0 bases and J lost 8, with 17 bases in between. CDR1 SGDLS and CDR2 YYNGEE come from the germline V gene. The CDR3 DNA follows: TGTGCCAGCAGCGTAGGAACGGGCAGGGTGGGGGAAAAACTGTTTTTT. Translation gives CASSVGTGRVGEKLFF. The entire variable domain, with the rest obtained from reference TRBV9 and TRBJ1-4, is as follows: DSGVTQTPKHLITATGQRVTLRCSPRSGDLSVYWYQQSLDQGLQFLIQYYNGEERAKGNILERFSAQQFPDLHSELNLSSLELGDSALYFCASSVGTGRVGEKLFFGSGTQLSVL.

This clonotype has at least ten counts. Mismatch with germline at one junction end may stem from a read error. V is TRBV23-1 and J is TRBJ1-5; D ambiguous. TRBV23-1 is an ORF; its function is uncertain. This CDR3 comprises 9 residues. CDR3 region: CASIQPQHF. CDR3 sequence (DNA): TGCGCCAGCATTCAGCCCCAGCATTTT.

This clonotype turned up a few times. This chain uses TRBV7-2 with TRBJ2-2; no clear D gene. The CDR3 is 12 residues long. The ends were cut back, 3 bases at V and 3 bases at J, with 2 bases in the middle. Looked up from germline, CDR1 is SGHTA and CDR2 is FQGNSA. CDR3 protein: CASSFHTGELFF. The DNA for the CDR3 is TGTGCCAGCAGCTTCCACACCGGGGAGCTGTTTTTT.

This chain joins TRBV5-1 and TRBJ1-2; D gene unclear. The CDR3 is made up of 13 amino acids. Trimming left V 0 bases short and J 4 bases short, with 7 bases between. CDR1 and CDR2 (germline): SGHRS, YFSETQ. The CDR3 coding sequence is TGCGCCAGCAGCTTGGAGGGAACCTATGGCTACACCTTC. It specifies CASSLEGTYGYTF.

A few counts support this clonotype. This sequence joins TRBV7-3 and TRBJ1-1, with 7 bases fitting TRBD1. CDR1 is SGHTA and CDR2 is FQGTGA in the germline V gene. V was clipped by 5 bases and J by 4 bases; unmatched bases: 4. CDR3 length: 13 amino acids. In nucleotides, the CDR3 is TGTGCCAGCAGCACAACAGGGGCCACTGAAGCTTTCTTT. This translates into CASSTTGATEAFF.

This clonotype came up a few times. This chain uses TRBV18 with TRBJ1-3, with D perhaps TRBD1 (6 bases). The CDR3 totals 15 residues. The V end lost 5 bases, the J end lost 3 bases, and 14 bases lay between the germline ends. Germline-derived CDR1 and CDR2 are KGHSH and LQKENI. The CDR3: CASSIQGIVGNTIYF. The CDR3 nucleotides are TGTGCCAGCTCAATCCAGGGGATCGTTGGAAACACCATATATTTT.

This clonotype was counted many times. The chain couples TRBV12-3 or TRBV12-4 to TRBJ2-5, with D perhaps assigned TRBD1 or TRBD2 (5 bases each). CDR3 length: 12 amino acids. The ends were cut back, 8 bases at V and 2 bases at J, with 9 bases in the middle. As DNA, the CDR3 is TGTGCCAGCCGACAGCGGCAAGAGACCCAGTACTTC. It yields the protein CASRQRQETQYF.

This clonotype was detected a few times. The chain joins TRBV7-9 to TRBJ2-5, with D perhaps being TRBD1 or TRBD2 (6 bases each). V lost 3 bases to trimming and J lost 5 bases, with 10 bases between them. Looked up from germline, CDR1 is SEHNR and CDR2 is FQNEAQ (reference sequence). The CDR3 consists of 13 residues. CDR3 residues: CASSFLGGETQYF. CDR3 nucleotides: TGTGCCAGCAGCTTTTTAGGGGGGGAGACCCAGTACTTC.

The chain joins TRBV9 to TRBJ1-2; 9 bases match TRBD1. The V and J ends lost 7 bases and 5 bases, in that order; junction bases with no gene match: 12. Germline V lookup: CDR1 SGDLS, CDR2 YYNGEE. CDR3 size: 15 residues. Here the CDR3 DNA reads TGTGCCAGCGGGAGATCAGGACAGGGGTATTATGGCTACACCTTC. This encodes CASGRSGQGYYGYTF. The full variable domain, in which reference TRBV9 and TRBJ1-2 provide the parts outside the CDR3, is DSGVTQTPKHLITATGQRVTLRCSPRSGDLSVYWYQQSLDQGLQFLIQYYNGEERAKGNILERFSAQQFPDLHSELNLSSLELGDSALYFCASGRSGQGYYGYTFGSGTRLTVV.

This clonotype turned up a few times. This sequence joins TRBV7-2 and TRBJ2-1; weak D call: TRBD2 (5 bases). Trimming removed 5 bases from V and 9 bases from J, with 20 bases in between. This CDR3 is built from 15 residues. Germline CDR1 SGHTA, CDR2 FQGNSA. CDR3: CASSRPGVRGLEQFF. The CDR3, as DNA: TGTGCCAGCAGCAGGCCCGGGGTCCGAGGCCTTGAGCAGTTCTTC.

The V and J genes are TRBV6-5 and TRBJ2-3; D unclear. This CDR3 comprises 15 residues. Germline values: CDR1 MNHEY, CDR2 SVGAGI. V lost 2 bases and J 1 base, leaving 10 bases between the germline ends. The DNA of the CDR3 is TGTGCCAGCAGTTACCGTTCGTGGGGCACAGATACGCAGTATTTT. Residues: CASSYRSWGTDTQYF.

The chain couples TRBV7-2 to TRBJ2-2; TRBD1 agrees at 8 bases. The trim removed 2 bases at V and 2 bases at J, leaving 4 bases unmatched. CDR3 size: 16 residues. From germline, CDR1 is SGHTA and CDR2 FQGNSA. The DNA for the CDR3 is TGTGCCAGCAGCTTAAGGGGACAGGCAAACACCGGGGAGCTGTTTTTT. Protein: CASSLRGQANTGELFF.

This clonotype has just a few counts. The junction differs from germline at one of its ends, possibly a read error. The chain links TRBV7-7 to TRBJ2-5; no firm D call. Germline V lookup: CDR1 SSHAT, CDR2 FNYEAQ (reference sequence). The CDR3 contains 13 residues. CDR3 loop: CASSLESRETQYF. CDR3 nucleotide sequence: TGTGCTAGCAGCTTAGAATCTAGGGAGACCCAGTACTTC.

Concerning this clonotype: The junction departs from germline at one end; a sequencing error may be responsible. CDR3 DNA: TGTGCCAGCAGCATAGACATTCAGGCAGCGACCCAGTACTTC. This encodes CASSIDIQAATQYF. The chain employs TRBV11-2 and TRBJ2-5; D call uncertain. This CDR3 comprises 14 residues. Germline values: CDR1 SGHAT, CDR2 FQNNGV.

The chain combines TRBV5-1 with TRBJ2-5; D is tentatively TRBD1 or TRBD2 (6 bases each). The CDR3 consists of 16 residues. The germline V and J ends were trimmed by 1 base and 5 bases, with 18 bases remaining between them. Germline V gene sequence: CDR1 SGHRS, CDR2 YFSETQ. CDR3: CASSLTTQRGGETQYF. The CDR3, as DNA: TGCGCCAGCAGCTTGACGACTCAGCGAGGGGGGGAGACCCAGTACTTC.

This clonotype was counted only a few times. The chain is built from TRBV9 and TRBJ1-2; 8 bases align to TRBD1. The ends lost 3 bases at V and 4 bases at J; junction bases unmatched: 8. There are 15 residues in the CDR3. Germline values: CDR1 SGDLS, CDR2 YYNGEE. The CDR3 bases are TGTGCCAGCAGCGGTGGTCAGGGGGCCGGCTATGGCTACACCTTC. Its protein product is CASSGGQGAGYGYTF.

V and J are TRBV4-3 and TRBJ2-2; the D gene is possibly TRBD1 (5 bases). Germline V gene sequence: CDR1 LGHNA, CDR2 YSLEER. There are 14 residues in the CDR3. V lost 4 bases and J 4 bases, leaving 10 bases between the germline ends. This CDR3 is CASSPQVGTGELFF. In DNA, the CDR3 is TGCGCCAGCAGCCCACAGGTGGGCACCGGGGAGCTGTTTTTT.

The chain is built from TRBV7-2 and TRBJ1-2; TRBD1 might be the D (5 bases). Trimming left V 1 base short and J 2 bases short, with 8 bases between. In germline, CDR1 is SGHTA, CDR2 FQGNSA. CDR3 size: 14 residues. DNA for the CDR3: TGTGCCAGCAGCTTAGATGGGGGGAACTATGGCTACACCTTC. Amino acid sequence: CASSLDGGNYGYTF. Using reference TRBV7-2 and TRBJ1-2 for the parts outside the CDR3, the full variable domain is GAGVSQSPSNKVTEKGKDVELRCDPISGHTALYWYRQSLGQGLEFLIYFQGNSAPDKSGLPSDRFSAERTGGSVSTLTIQRTQQEDSAVYLCASSLDGGNYGYTFGSGTRLTVV.

The chain employs TRBV7-2 and TRBJ2-7; a possible D gene is TRBD2 (6 bases). The germline V gene encodes CDR1 SGHTA and CDR2 FQGNSA. There are 14 residues in the CDR3. Trimming removed 0 bases at V and 4 bases at J, with 10 bases between. The CDR3 DNA reads as TGTGCCAGCAGCTTAGCCACTCGGGGGTACGAGCAGTACTTC. This gives the protein CASSLATRGYEQYF. Full variable domain (rest looked up from reference TRBV7-2 and TRBJ2-7): GAGVSQSPSNKVTEKGKDVELRCDPISGHTALYWYRQSLGQGLEFLIYFQGNSAPDKSGLPSDRFSAERTGGSVSTLTIQRTQQEDSAVYLCASSLATRGYEQYFGPGTRLTVT.

This sequence joins TRBV7-2 and TRBJ2-5, with D unclear. In germline, CDR1 is SGHTA, CDR2 FQGNSA. CDR3 length: 14 amino acids. V lost 5 bases, J lost 5 bases, and 15 bases lay in between. In nucleotides, the CDR3 is TGTGCCAGCAGCGGACGGTGGGGTTTTGAGACCCAGTACTTC. It is translated as CASSGRWGFETQYF.